Shown below are 14 T cell receptor beta chains from a single sample sequenced in a study of T cell changes during pregnancy in multiple sclerosis. Only in-frame clones appear in the TCRdb table, and some are missing; sequencing was by immunoSEQ multiplex PCR. The table shows about 70,000 clones, with approximately 94% occurring only once. The sequencing here drew on peripheral blood, taken in the third trimester of pregnancy. These receptors originate from a female donor with multiple sclerosis, enrolled in a pregnancy study.

The rearrangement joins TRBV25-1 to TRBJ1-6; no clear D. CDR3 length: 15 residues. Germline values: CDR1 MGHDK, CDR2 SYGVNS. Trimming left V 1 base short and J 7 bases short, with 11 bases between. CDR3 loop: CASSEFVRKNSPLHF. The CDR3 nucleotides are TGTGCCAGCAGTGAATTCGTCAGGAAAAATTCACCCCTCCACTTT.

The chain joins TRBV6-6 to TRBJ1-5; 10 bases agree with TRBD1. The CDR3 extends over 14 amino acids. Trimming took 2 bases from V and 7 from J; bases not matched to a gene: 2. Germline values: CDR1 MNHNY, CDR2 SVGAGI (reference sequence). Written as DNA, the CDR3 is TGTGCCAGCAGTTACGGGACAGGGGACCAGCCCCAGCATTTT. This sequence encodes CASSYGTGDQPQHF.

The V gene is TRBV2, the J gene TRBJ2-5; 10 bases line up with TRBD1. Trimming took 6 bases from V and 5 from J; bases not matched to a gene: 15. Germline assignment: CDR1 SNHLY and CDR2 FYNNEI. The length of the CDR3 is 17 residues. CDR3 DNA sequence: TGTGCCAGCAGGGGGACAGGGGTTCCCCAACTGCGTGAGACCCAGTACTTC. This translates into CASRGTGVPQLRETQYF. Based on the CDR3 plus reference TRBV2 and TRBJ2-5, the full variable domain is EPEVTQTPSHQVTQMGQEVILRCVPISNHLYFYWYRQILGQKVEFLVSFYNNEISEKSEIFDDQFSVERPDGSNFTLKIRSTKLEDSAMYFCASRGTGVPQLRETQYFGPGTRLLVL.

The chain uses TRBV21-1 and TRBJ2-7; whether TRBD2, the table's D call, matches the DNA was not checked. TRBV21-1 is a known pseudogene. The CDR3 runs 16 residues. The CDR3 coding sequence is TGTGCCAGCAGCAAAGCGCATCAGCGGAATACCTACGAGCAGTACTTC. Encoded protein: CASSKAHQRNTYEQYF.

CDR3 amino acids: CASSEYGQGITRETQYF. The CDR3, as DNA: TGTGCCAGCAGTGAATATGGGCAGGGGATTACGAGAGAGACCCAGTACTTC. The chain is built from TRBV25-1 and TRBJ2-5, with D possibly TRBD1 on 6 matching bases. V lost 0 bases and J lost 4, with 18 bases in between. Germline V gene data show CDR1 as MGHDK and CDR2 as SYGVNS. The CDR3 sequence is 17 residues long.

V usage is TRBV9 and J usage is TRBJ2-2; D gene uncertain. This CDR3 comprises 14 residues. Germline CDR1 and CDR2: SGDLS and YYNGEE. V lost 1 base to trimming and J lost 5 bases, with 9 bases between them. CDR3: CASSVLMSTGELFF. The CDR3 DNA reads as TGTGCCAGCAGCGTACTAATGAGTACCGGGGAGCTGTTTTTT.

This clone was recorded only once. This chain links TRBV7-9 with TRBJ2-3; no clear D. From germline, CDR1 is SEHNR and CDR2 FQNEAQ (reference sequence). The length of the CDR3 is 10 residues. V dropped 4 bases and J dropped 7 bases, with 3 bases sitting between them. The CDR3 protein is CASSSNTQYF. The DNA for the CDR3 is TGTGCCAGCAGCTCCAATACGCAGTATTTT.

The chain has TRBV18 and TRBJ1-2; D gene unclear. From germline, CDR1 is KGHSH and CDR2 LQKENI. Deletions cut 2 bases from V and 8 bases from J, with 18 bases between. This CDR3 comprises 15 residues. This CDR3 is CASSPYSEPQTGYTF. CDR3 sequence (DNA): TGTGCCAGCTCACCATATTCCGAGCCACAGACAGGCTACACCTTC.

This rearrangement joins TRBV19 to TRBJ1-1; 9 nucleotides agree with TRBD1. Per germline, CDR1 LNHDA and CDR2 SQIVND (reference sequence). The trim removed 6 bases at V and 3 bases at J, leaving 5 bases unmatched. The CDR3 is made up of 14 amino acids. CDR3 nucleotide sequence: TGTGCCAGTAGATCACAGGGGGCACACACTGAAGCTTTCTTT. Protein product: CASRSQGAHTEAFF. Variable domain in full (rest from reference TRBV19 and TRBJ1-1): DGGITQSPKYLFRKEGQNVTLSCEQNLNHDAMYWYRQDPGQGLRLIYYSQIVNDFQKGDIAEGYSVSREKKESFPLTVTSAQKNPTAFYLCASRSQGAHTEAFFGQGTRLTVV.

This clone has a single count. CDR3: CASSFLGGATYNEQFF. The CDR3 DNA sequence: TGTGCCAGCAGTTTCCTGGGGGGGGCAACCTACAATGAGCAGTTCTTC. The chain links TRBV6-5 to TRBJ2-1; tentatively, D is TRBD2 (7 bases). Trimming cost V 4 bases and J 2 bases, with 15 bases left between them. In germline, CDR1 is MNHEY, CDR2 SVGAGI. This CDR3 region has 16 residues.

The genes are TRBV6-5 and TRBJ2-3, with a weak D call TRBD2 (5 bases). This CDR3 contains 15 residues. Germline CDR1 and CDR2: MNHEY and SVGAGI. V was trimmed by 7 bases and J by 2 bases, leaving 16 bases between them. The CDR3, as DNA: TGTGCCAGCACGGCGACGGGGATTAACACAGATACGCAGTATTTT. Amino acids: CASTATGINTDTQYF.

The J gene is TRBJ2-3, the V gene TRBV2; 9 nucleotides line up with TRBD1. The V and J ends lost 5 bases and 4 bases, in that order; junction bases with no gene match: 7. This CDR3 has 15 amino acids. Germline-derived CDR1 and CDR2 are SNHLY and FYNNEI. As DNA, the CDR3 is TGTGCCAGCAGTCTGGACAGGGGAAACCCAGATACGCAGTATTTT. It encodes CASSLDRGNPDTQYF.

The CDR3 reads CAISGKAGGTDTQYF. DNA for the CDR3: TGTGCCATCAGCGGAAAAGCGGGGGGGACAGATACGCAGTATTTT. The chain links TRBV10-3 to TRBJ2-3, with 10 bases fitting TRBD2. This CDR3 is 15 amino acids long. Germline assignment: CDR1 ENHRY and CDR2 SYGVKD. The trim removed 6 bases at V and 3 bases at J, leaving 6 bases unmatched.

In this sample, this clone turned up once. The junction shows a germline mismatch at one end, possibly a read error. V is TRBV7-9 and J is TRBJ2-7; 7 bases line up with TRBD1. The CDR3 totals 13 residues. Looked up from germline, CDR1 is SEHNR and CDR2 is FQNEAQ (reference sequence). The CDR3 protein is CASSFQGGLFGDF. The CDR3 DNA sequence: TGTGCCAGCAGCTTCCAAGGGGGCCTATTCGGCGACTTC.